This T cell receptor beta chain was recorded in a study of cytomegalovirus exposure and HLA in healthy donors (TCRdb year 2017). Regarding the complete study: According to an earlier analysis of a few hundred of the donors, some 180 million T cells yielded 117 million unique TCR beta sequences and 276 Gb of sequence data. About 330 gigabases of sequencing data and 70 million to 95 million unique TCR sequences made up an early release that covered about 640 HLA-typed donors. Among the roughly 410 genotyped donors, approximately 77% belonged to the genetic ancestry cluster associated with self-reported Caucasian donors. The study was designed to test whether signatures of past pathogen exposure could be identified by cataloging public T cell receptors. The T cell repertoires of 666 subjects were profiled by immunosequencing and related to cytomegalovirus serostatus. A separate validation cohort of some 130 different subjects was used in addition to the approximately 700-subject first cohort. To predict cytomegalovirus infection status, the study brought together high-throughput TCR immunosequencing, statistical association of individual TCRs with disease status, and machine learning. To study patterns of TCR occurrence, a later analysis re-analyzed previously published TCR beta repertoires from hundreds of donors and added high-resolution HLA genotyping. Rather than using new phenotypic data, the later analysis identified candidate immune exposures from TCR beta sequences and from how often those sequences occurred across donors. An earlier analysis of around 640 of the donors used high-throughput TCR beta sequencing to judge whether each TCR beta V gene segment behaved as functional or pseudogenic. Donor age, sex, ethnicity and CMV serostatus were compiled together with the repertoire data. In a later genetic analysis, genome-wide SNP genotypes for about 55% of the roughly 700 donors were used, and that subset was treated as a discovery cohort. All discovery cohort repertoires had been generated on a single sequencing platform. Class I and class II HLA loci were covered by the typing at four-digit resolution. The number of donors typed differed by locus, with roughly 620-640 for A, B, C, DRB1 and DQB1, 522 for DQA1, 600 to 610 for DPA1, and over 400 for DPB1. Because of strong linkage in the cohort, roughly five DR-DQ haplotypes were treated as single units for association and clustering. On average, over 200,000 unique TCR beta nucleotide sequences were sequenced per donor among 398 genotyped donors of the cohort, with roughly a sixth of those sequences being non-productive. Results and caveats for the whole study, not just this receptor: Some 15 rarely observed V segments, including chromosome 9 orphons, were excluded from the earlier analysis of about 600 of the donors because counts were too low. Only TCR beta chains were sequenced in this cohort, and the absence of alpha or paired-chain data limited detectable features. A further reported finding was that TCR beta sequences accurately predicted the HLA-A and HLA-B alleles for most subjects in the first cohort. Most TCR sequences were seen in very few donors, while some public TCRs were found in many individuals. Correlated functional status among segregating V segments might reflect linkage disequilibrium, but an unknown experimental factor could not be ruled out. An association between a missense DCLRE1C variant and V-gene and J-gene trimming of TCR beta chains was found in a later genetic analysis and replicated in an independent cohort. The study gave a list of under 200 TCR beta chains associated with cytomegalovirus. At a false discovery rate of 0.05, a later analysis linked around 17,000 TCR beta sequences to specific HLA alleles. Because HLA typing was missing for some donors at each locus, association tests included only the typed subset. In a later analysis, most CMV-associated TCR beta chains were found to appear HLA-restricted, with HLA associations seemingly driven largely by CMV exposure. Presence/absence analyses assumed roughly uniform sequencing depth across donors, an assumption that may not hold. A cluster of highly shared sequence variants was judged likely to represent a technical artifact of the sequencing pipeline. According to a later analysis, parvovirus B19, influenza, CMV and Epstein-Barr virus appeared linked to several top co-occurrence clusters. Some IMGT-functional V segments, including TRBV6-2 and TRBV6-3, could not be told apart with the 87-base-pair reads, so those segments were excluded. In a later genetic analysis, fewer N-insertions in productive TCRs were reported among donors in an Asian-associated ancestry cluster than the roughly 700-donor mean. In a later analysis, HLA-associated TCR beta chains were found to be more clonally expanded and to have lower generation probabilities than equally common non-associated chains. In both the original and validation cohorts, the classifier was reported to diagnose cytomegalovirus status with high specificity and sensitivity. The authors suggested that the approach could potentially be generalized to other disease states and immunological phenotypes. In an earlier analysis of 587 of the donors, most TCR beta V segments appeared in productive rearrangements about 87% or about 30% of the time, broadly matching IMGT annotations. When HLA alleles, especially DR and DQ, strongly co-occurred, attributing TCR associations to individual alleles was difficult. In vitro tests confirmed that a few of the cytomegalovirus-associated TCR beta chains recognize cytomegalovirus antigens. A later analysis found that TCR association rates varied across HLA loci, with DRB1 alleles showing the most associated TCRs and HLA-C alleles the fewest. For the cohort, immune exposure information was limited to CMV serostatus.

V was cut back by 6 bases and J by 5 bases, leaving a gap of 14 bases between them. The germline V gene provides CDR1 MNHNS and CDR2 SASEGT. The CDR3 measures 14 amino acids from cysteine to phenylalanine. Only the CDR3 DNA stays, 42 bases, in frame from base 1. Library prep was done by the immunoSEQ multiplex PCR assay. The multiplex PCR relied on a mix of 60 forward primers for TCR Vbeta segments and 13 reverse primers for TCR Jbeta segments. Amplification of the CDR3 region of rearranged TCR beta genes was performed with a multiplex PCR assay on genomic DNA. On the Illumina HiSeq System, the amplified TCR beta libraries were sequenced as 87-base-pair reads. The published analysis was carried out like this. A later analysis counted some 74 million unique TCR beta chains across the 550 to 700 repertoires, and 9.5 million to 11 million of these chains were shared by at least two donors. A nearest-neighbor algorithm error-corrected the raw reads and collapsed the reads into unique sequences, merging closely related sequences to remove PCR and sequencing errors. Alignment of CDR3 sequences to IMGT reference sequences was used to assign V, D and J gene segments. For a sequence to be retained, at least a six-nucleotide match to both a V gene segment and a J gene segment was required. A rearrangement was called productive if the CDR3 had no stop codons and remained in frame with V and J, and every other rearrangement was called non-productive. Following IMGT convention, CDR3 was defined as the stretch from the second conserved V-encoded cysteine up to the conserved J-encoded phenylalanine. Sequences without an unambiguous match to a single V gene segment were excluded from the earlier analysis of approximately 560 of the donors. In an earlier analysis of some 590 of the donors, a V segment was called functional when productive rearrangements were above 56.7%, and segregating when the standard deviation between donors exceeded 5%. A statistical classification framework was built to diagnose cytomegalovirus status from the catalog of TCR beta chain sequences. In a later analysis, TCR nucleotide sequences were compared against IMGT/GENE-DB human TR gene sequences so that V and J genes could be assigned. The TCRdist pipeline was used in a later analysis to assign CDR3 sequences and most-parsimonious VDJ recombination scenarios. A later analysis defined each TCR beta chain by its CDR3 amino acid sequence plus V-gene family, and excluded reads lacking a unique V-gene family. To address suspected cross-contamination and a sequencing artifact, a later analysis removed 550 to 750 highly shared, low-generation-probability nucleotide sequences. For each public chain, a later analysis derived a clonal expansion index from normalized ranks of inferred template counts within each repertoire. In a later analysis, generation probabilities were computed using a VDJ recombination model fitted to out-of-frame rearrangements, and the results were checked against IGoR. A later analysis scored TCR-TCR, TCR-HLA and TCR-CMV co-occurrence with hypergeometric tests, applying a repertoire-size bias correction to TCR pairs. In a later analysis, false discovery rates were estimated by permuting HLA or CMV assignments 20 times. In a later analysis, co-occurring TCRs were grouped using DBSCAN, with TCRdist sequence similarity added in when clustering inside HLA-allele-positive subsets. Repertoires with fewer than 30,000 or more than 120,000 public chains were left out of co-occurrence clustering, as were about 5 repertoires with anomalous nucleotide sharing. As stored in TCRdb, this immuneACCESS dataset retains in-frame rearrangements with V and J assigned. A fraction of the clones does not appear; measured against another copy, unresolved V genes explain less than half of the discrepancy, and the remainder lacks a known reason. V and J calls plus clone size are reproduced from that table; the DNA served to infer D and trimming. The sample has about 200,000 clones on record, about 87% of them singletons. The top ten hold around 1.5% of the sample.

This clone has only a few counts. Its antigen is unknown. Base qualities were left out, and no much larger clone turns up one base away. The cohort was made up of approximately 700 healthy bone marrow donors. At the time of sampling, every cohort member was nominally healthy, though immune exposures that went unrecorded were likely present. The donor tested CMV seronegative, placing the donor among the 300 to 400 seronegative members of the cohort. Every donor gave a peripheral blood sample, and the peripheral blood mononuclear cells from that sample were used for TCR beta sequencing. Genomic DNA extraction from the blood cell samples was performed with the Qiagen DNeasy Blood Extraction Kit.

The TCR was taken from a woman younger than 35 in good health and CMV-seronegative. Material for sequencing was PBMCs. The chain joins TRBV6-1 to TRBJ1-5; the D gene cannot be resolved reliably. The CDR3 here reads CASRSAGLHQPQHF. DNA sequence: TGTGCCAGCAGATCGGCAGGATTACATCAGCCCCAGCATTTT.